The present TCR beta chain was sequenced within a study of CD8+ T cells in alopecia areata (dated 2018 in TCRdb). At the level of the whole study: In both human patients and the C3H/HeJ mouse model, the study applied high-throughput TCRbeta sequencing to look at T cell clonal expansion in alopecia areata. Scalp clonality was compared across normal scalp (n=4), patchy alopecia areata scalp (n=8), and alopecia totalis/universalis scalp (n=8). Scalp tissue and sorted CD4+ and CD8+ peripheral blood T cells from patchy and totalis/universalis alopecia areata patients and from healthy controls were covered by human TCRbeta sequencing. The RNA source kit depended on sample type: the PAXgene miRNA kit for fixed scalp, the miRNeasy kit for PBMCs, and the RNeasy kit for mouse skin. TCRbeta CDR3 regions were amplified by immunoSEQ multiplex PCR using 35 Vbeta forward and 13 Jbeta reverse primers. The paper as a whole reports these results and caveats: Compared with normal scalp, lesional scalp had higher clonality and more expanded CD8+ clones, particularly in alopecia totalis/universalis, a pattern that suggests antigenic drive. Resident alphabeta T cells in normal human skin are also sequenced, complicating scalp TCR repertoire analysis, unlike mouse skin dominated by gammadelta T cells. Compared with mice, TCR sequences shared between patients were less clear, possibly partly because of HLA diversity across the patient population.

Receptors were amplified or captured by the immunoSEQ multiplex PCR assay. For TCR sequencing, RNA was extracted from every sample and reverse transcribed into cDNA to serve as template. First-strand cDNA was synthesized with SuperScript III using a 2:1 mix of oligo-dT and random hexamers. A synthetic immune receptor repertoire was used to measure amplification bias, and any remaining bias was corrected computationally. Turning to the authors' computational methods: Raw reads were preprocessed to remove errors, and CDR3 was defined according to IMGT conventions as the region from the conserved cysteine to phenylalanine. Clonality was computed as 1 minus the Shannon entropy, with the entropy normalized by log2 of the number of productive unique TCRs. Scalp TCRbeta sequences were cross-referenced with sorted blood CD4 and CD8 repertoires so that the CD4 or CD8 identity of scalp clones could be inferred. As stored in TCRdb, this immuneACCESS dataset retains in-frame rearrangements with V and J assigned. A fraction of the clones does not appear; measured against another copy, unresolved V genes explain less than half of the discrepancy, and the remainder lacks a known reason. That table is the source of V, J and clone size, and D and trimming were worked out from the DNA. The sample table shows roughly 150,000 clones, and 55% to 65% are seen once. The top ten clonotypes cover about 4.3% of the sample.

PBMCs were isolated by density centrifugation and stained for CD3, CD4 and CD8, and CD4+ and CD8+ T cells were sorted on a FACSAria. Unaffected controls provided scalp biopsies and blood samples. From the germline V gene, CDR1 is ENHRY and CDR2 is SYGVKD. Deletion took 4 bases off V and 0 bases off J, with a span of 9 bases between the germline ends. The CDR3 runs 15 residues from the cysteine to the phenylalanine. The DNA shown is the 45-base CDR3, in frame from base 1. Regarding this clone: Its antigen remains unidentified. No clone much larger than this one lies a single base away; base qualities are absent.

Material: CD4+ T cells sorted from blood. The rearranged chain carries TRBV10-3 and TRBJ2-2; TRBD1 is a weak D gene call, 6 bases matching. This clonotype originated in a human donor in good health. The CDR3 is CAISGQAPNTGELFF. The sequenced DNA: TGTGCCATCAGTGGACAGGCCCCGAACACCGGGGAGCTGTTTTTT.